This TCR beta chain was captured by sequencing in a study of blood T cell repertoires in COVID-19. Study details: COVID-19 samples from acute and convalescent phases originated in the United States, Italy and Spain. In each case, the material was cDNA or gDNA derived from T cells, B-cell-depleted T cells, or PBMCs.

Regarding this clone: In the same sample, other DNA sequences code for this CDR3.

Per the authors' pipeline: From reference gene primer amplification, estimates of nucleated cell counts were derived. TCRdb's copy holds only in-frame clones and misses some; the assay was immunoSEQ multiplex PCR. The V and J calls and the clone size are those of that table, but D and trimming were determined from the DNA. The repertoire holds under 350,000 clones, around 88% seen once, with about 4.6% in the top ten. From germline, CDR1 is GTSNPN and CDR2 SVGIG (reference sequence). J gave up 6 bases and V 3 bases, and 1 base lay outside the gene matches. The CDR3 totals 13 residues. The rearrangement joins TRBV30 to TRBJ1-6, with 8 positions matching TRBD1. The clonotype originates from a man aged 35-49 years with acute or convalescent COVID-19. Sequencing was done on a sample of peripheral blood. In DNA form, the CDR3 reads TGTGCCTGGAGAGACAGGGGTAATTCACCCCTCCACTTT. It translates to CAWRDRGNSPLHF.